The subject of this entry is one TCR beta chain. This CDR3 comprises 16 residues. The germline V and J ends were trimmed by 0 bases and 7 bases, with 18 bases remaining between them. Germline V gives CDR1 MNHEY, CDR2 SVGAGI. This entry belongs to a study of blood T cell repertoires in COVID-19. Methods used by the authors: Reference gene primer amplification in the assay estimated nucleated cell counts. The method was immunoSEQ multiplex PCR; TCRdb's version includes in-frame clones alone and lacks a portion of them. V and J calls and clone size are as listed in that table; D and trimming were resolved from the DNA. The sample has more than 100,000 clones; 75% to 90% are singletons.

The specimen sequenced was peripheral blood. The TCR comes from a man between 40 and 49 years old with acute or convalescent COVID-19. V usage is TRBV6-5 and J usage is TRBJ1-1, with TRBD1 as a possible D gene (5 bases). The CDR3 reads CASSYSAGLVPIEAFF. Here the CDR3 DNA reads TGTGCCAGCAGTTACTCGGCAGGGCTGGTTCCTATTGAAGCTTTCTTT.